This T cell receptor (beta chain) was captured by sequencing in a study of breast tumors, draining lymph nodes, adjacent tissues. This clonotype was seen ten or more times. The CDR3 runs to 12 residues. V shed 3 bases and J shed 3 bases, with 6 bases lying between them. Per the germline V gene, CDR1 is MDHEN and CDR2 is SYDVKM. One entry per CDR3 protein, called by TCRdb with MiXCR from the multiplex PCR reads. The sample lists tens of thousands of distinct CDR3 sequences; roughly a fifth were seen once. Breast cancer patients provided tissue from their axillary draining lymph nodes. This chain joins TRBV28 and TRBJ2-7; D call uncertain. The sequence was collected from a female donor with breast cancer. Some clones in this sample may be carry-over from other donors' samples. The sequenced material came from axillary lymph node tissue. Here the CDR3 DNA reads TGTGCCAGCAGTTTTTCCAGCTACGAGCAGTACTTC. Residues: CASSFSSYEQYF.